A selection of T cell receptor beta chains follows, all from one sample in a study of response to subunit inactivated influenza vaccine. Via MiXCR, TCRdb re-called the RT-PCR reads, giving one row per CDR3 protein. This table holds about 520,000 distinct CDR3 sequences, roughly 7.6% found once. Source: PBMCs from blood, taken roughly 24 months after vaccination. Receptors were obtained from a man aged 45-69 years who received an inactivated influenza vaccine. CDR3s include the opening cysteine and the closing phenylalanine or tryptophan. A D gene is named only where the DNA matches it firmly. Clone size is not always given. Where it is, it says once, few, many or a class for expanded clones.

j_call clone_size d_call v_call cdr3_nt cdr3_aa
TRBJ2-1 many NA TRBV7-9 TGTGCCAGCAGCTTACGCGGGCGGCACAATGAGCAGTTCTTC CASSLRGRHNEQFF
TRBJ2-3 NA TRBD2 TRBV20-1 TGCAGTGCTAGCGGGACTATGCCCGTAGATACGCAGTATTTT CSASGTMPVDTQYF
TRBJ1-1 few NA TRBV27 TGTGCCAGCAGTACCTACGCGGGGCTAGACACTGAAGCTTTCTTT CASSTYAGLDTEAFF
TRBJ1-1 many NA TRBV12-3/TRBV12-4 TGTGCCAGCAGTTTAGCCAGGGTGGCTGAAGCTTTCTTT CASSLARVAEAFF
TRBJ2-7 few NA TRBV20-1 TGCAGTGCTAGAGTTAGGGAGCTAGGTTACGAGCAGTACTTC CSARVRELGYEQYF
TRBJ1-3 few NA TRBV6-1 TGTGCCAGCAGTGAGGGCAGCCGCTCTGGAAACACCATATATTTT CASSEGSRSGNTIYF
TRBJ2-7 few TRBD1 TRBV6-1 TGTGCCAGCAGTGAAATCGCAGGGGGCTTCGAGCAGTACTTC CASSEIAGGFEQYF
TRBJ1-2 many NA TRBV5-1 TGCGCCAGCACCTGGGGGGCTTTGGACTATGGCTACACCTTC CASTWGALDYGYTF
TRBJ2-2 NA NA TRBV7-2 TGTGCCAGCAGCTCCGCTGCGGGGGCCGGCGGGGAGCTGTTTTTT CASSSAAGAGGELFF
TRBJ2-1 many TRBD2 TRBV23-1 TGCGCCAGCAGTCAACCCAGACTAGCGGGAGTTAGTGAGCAGTTCTTC CASSQPRLAGVSEQFF
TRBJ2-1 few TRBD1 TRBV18 TGTGCCAGCTCACCTTCCGGGACAGGGGGTAATGAGCAGTTCTTC CASSPSGTGGNEQFF
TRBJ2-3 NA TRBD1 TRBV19 TGTGCCAGTAGCCGACAGGGGAAAAGGTCAGATACGCAGTATTTT CASSRQGKRSDTQYF
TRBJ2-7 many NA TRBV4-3 TGCGCCAGCAGCCAAGATATTTTTAACTCCTACGAGCAGTACTTC CASSQDIFNSYEQYF
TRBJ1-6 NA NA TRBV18 TGTGCCAGCTCTTTACACCGGGACACAAATTCACCCCTCCACTTT CASSLHRDTNSPLHF
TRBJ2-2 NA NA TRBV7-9 TGTGCCACCGATGCGGGGGCCCTGAACACCGGGGAGCTGTTTTTT CATDAGALNTGELFF
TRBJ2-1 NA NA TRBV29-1 TGCAGCGTTTCGAGACCCTTTGGCGGTGAGCAGTTCTTC CSVSRPFGGEQFF
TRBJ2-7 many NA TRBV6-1 TGTGCCAGGGTAATTGGGACAGGGACTAGTGAGCAGTACTTC CARVIGTGTSEQYF
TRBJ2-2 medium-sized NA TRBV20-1 TGCAGTGCTAGAGATCCTGGAGGGATGCGTTCCGGGGAGCTGTTTTTT CSARDPGGMRSGELFF
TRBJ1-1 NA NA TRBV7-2 TGTGCCAGCAGCCCTAACCGTATCCTCTCCGGTGAAGCTTTCTTT CASSPNRILSGEAFF
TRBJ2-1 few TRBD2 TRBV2 TGTGCCAGCATAAAACTAGCGGGACTGAGCGATGAGCAGTTCTTC CASIKLAGLSDEQFF
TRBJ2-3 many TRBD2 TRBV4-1 TGCGCCAGCAGCCAAGAGGTGAGGTGGGGCAGCGGGGCCCCTAGCACAGATACGCAGTATTTT CASSQEVRWGSGAPSTDTQYF
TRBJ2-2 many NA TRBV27 TGTGCCAGCAGTTTAGGAGGTCGTTTTGGGCGGGGTGGGGACACCGGGGAGCTGTTTTTT CASSLGGRFGRGGDTGELFF
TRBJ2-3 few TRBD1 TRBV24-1 TGTGCCACCAGTGCTACGGACAGGGGAGGAGATACGCAGTATTTT CATSATDRGGDTQYF
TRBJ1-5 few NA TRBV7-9 TGTGCCAGCAGCTTTAATGGCAATCAGCCCCAGCATTTT CASSFNGNQPQHF
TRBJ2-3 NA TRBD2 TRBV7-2 TGTGCCAGCAGCTTAGGTCTAGCGGCTCCAGATACGCAGTATTTT CASSLGLAAPDTQYF
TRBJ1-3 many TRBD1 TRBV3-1 TGTGCCAGCAGGGATACAGGGGCTGGAAACACCATATATTTT CASRDTGAGNTIYF
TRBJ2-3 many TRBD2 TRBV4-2 TGTGCCAGCAGCCAAGATCCAATGGGCGGTCTAGCGGGGACAGATACGCAGTATTTT CASSQDPMGGLAGTDTQYF
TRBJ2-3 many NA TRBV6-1 TGTGCCAGCAGCCACGGACTAACCACAGATACGCAGTATTTT CASSHGLTTDTQYF
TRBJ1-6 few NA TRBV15 TGTGCCACCAGCGGCAGGGGCACCTATAATTCACCCCTCCACTTT CATSGRGTYNSPLHF
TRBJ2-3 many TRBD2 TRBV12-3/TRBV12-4 TGTGCCAGCAGCGAAGCGGGGGGGAGCACAGATACGCAGTATTTT CASSEAGGSTDTQYF
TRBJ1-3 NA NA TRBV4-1 TGCGCCAGCAGCCAAATCGGAGGGTTCTTTGGAAACACCATATATTTT CASSQIGGFFGNTIYF
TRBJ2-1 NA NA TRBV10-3 TGTGCCATCAGTGAAGGGCAAACCAATGAGCAGTTCTTC CAISEGQTNEQFF
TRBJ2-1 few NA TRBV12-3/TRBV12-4 TGTGCCAGCAGTTTTCTTCCACAGTACAATGAGCAGTTCTTC CASSFLPQYNEQFF
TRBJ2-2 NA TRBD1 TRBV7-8 TGTGCCAGCAGGTTGAACAGGGGCTCGAACACCGGGGAGCTGTTTTTT CASRLNRGSNTGELFF
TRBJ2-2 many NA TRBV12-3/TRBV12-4 TGTGCCAGCAGTCCCAACGTGGCCGCAGTGGGGGAGCTGTTTTTT CASSPNVAAVGELFF
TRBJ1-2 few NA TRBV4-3 TGCGCCAGCAGCCTCTCCGTCGGGGGCGGCTATGGCTACACCTTC CASSLSVGGGYGYTF
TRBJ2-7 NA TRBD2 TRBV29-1 TGCAGCGTTGTTGAACTAGCGGGATCTTACGAGCAGTACTTC CSVVELAGSYEQYF
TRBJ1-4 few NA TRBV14 TGTGCCAGCAGCCAAGATCGAGGAAAGGGCGCCGGACTGTTTTTT CASSQDRGKGAGLFF
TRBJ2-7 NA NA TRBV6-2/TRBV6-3 TGTGCCAGCAGTCGTTCAATCGAGGGGGCTAGCGGCCCCTACGAGCAGTACTTC CASSRSIEGASGPYEQYF
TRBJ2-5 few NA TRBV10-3 TGTGCCATCAGTCGGACGGAGGAGACCCAGTACTTC CAISRTEETQYF
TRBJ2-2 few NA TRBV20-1 TGCAGTGCTAGACCACCCGGGACCCCGCGCACCGGGGAGCTGTTTTTT CSARPPGTPRTGELFF
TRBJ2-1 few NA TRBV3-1 TGTGCCAGCAGCCAAGAAGAGTGGGGGGGCCTCTTTGAGCAGTTCTTC CASSQEEWGGLFEQFF
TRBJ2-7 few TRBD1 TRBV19 TGTGCCAGTAGCCAGGGACAGGCCTCCTACGAGCAGTACTTC CASSQGQASYEQYF
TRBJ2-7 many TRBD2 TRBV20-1 TGCAGTGCTAGATCGGGACTAGCGGGGGGGCTAACCGGCGAGCAGTACTTC CSARSGLAGGLTGEQYF
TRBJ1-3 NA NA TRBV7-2 TGTGCCAGCAGCTTAGCGAAAGGCTCTGGAAACACCATATATTTT CASSLAKGSGNTIYF
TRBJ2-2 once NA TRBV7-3 TGTGCCAGCAGCCCAAGGGGCAGGACAAACACCGGGGAGCTGTTTTTT CASSPRGRTNTGELFF
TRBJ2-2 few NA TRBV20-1 TGCAGTGCTAGAGATTTTGGGGGAGCGGCCGGGGAGCTGTTTTTT CSARDFGGAAGELFF
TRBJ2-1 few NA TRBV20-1 TGCACCGGCGGGCTTGGCCACAATGAGCAGTTCTTC CTGGLGHNEQFF
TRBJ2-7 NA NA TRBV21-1 TGTGCCAGCAGCCACCACCAGGCTAAAGGATACTACGAGCAGTACTTC CASSHHQAKGYYEQYF
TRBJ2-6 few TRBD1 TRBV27 TGTGCCAGCAGTAACAGGGGGCGCGGGGCCAACGTCCTGACTTTC CASSNRGRGANVLTF
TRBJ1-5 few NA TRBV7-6 TGTGCCAGCAGCTTAGGAACAGGCCCCAATCAGCCCCAGCATTTT CASSLGTGPNQPQHF
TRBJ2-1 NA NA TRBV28 TGTGCCAGCAGGTCGCTGAAGAATGAGCAGTTCTTC CASRSLKNEQFF
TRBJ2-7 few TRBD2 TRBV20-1 TGCAGTGCTAGGTCCCCTAGCGGCTACGAGCAGTACTTC CSARSPSGYEQYF
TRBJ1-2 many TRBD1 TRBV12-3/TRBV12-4 TGTGCCAGCAGGGGGACAGCTAACTATGGCTACACCTTC CASRGTANYGYTF
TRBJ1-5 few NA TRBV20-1 TGCAGTGCTATAGAGGCCGCCAGGGGTACTAGCAATCAGCCCCAGCATTTT CSAIEAARGTSNQPQHF
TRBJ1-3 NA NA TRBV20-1 TGCAGTGCTAGCGGCAACGCGGACACCATATATTTT CSASGNADTIYF
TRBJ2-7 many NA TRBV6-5 TGTGCCAGCAGTTACTCGAGGGGGACATCCTCCTACGAGCAGTACTTC CASSYSRGTSSYEQYF
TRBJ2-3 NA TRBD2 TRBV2 TGTGCCAGCAACGTAGCGGGACTCATTAATACGCAGTATTTT CASNVAGLINTQYF
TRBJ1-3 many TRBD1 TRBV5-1 TGCGCCAGCAGCTTGGTCGGGACAGTTCTCGGCTCTGGAAACACCATATATTTT CASSLVGTVLGSGNTIYF